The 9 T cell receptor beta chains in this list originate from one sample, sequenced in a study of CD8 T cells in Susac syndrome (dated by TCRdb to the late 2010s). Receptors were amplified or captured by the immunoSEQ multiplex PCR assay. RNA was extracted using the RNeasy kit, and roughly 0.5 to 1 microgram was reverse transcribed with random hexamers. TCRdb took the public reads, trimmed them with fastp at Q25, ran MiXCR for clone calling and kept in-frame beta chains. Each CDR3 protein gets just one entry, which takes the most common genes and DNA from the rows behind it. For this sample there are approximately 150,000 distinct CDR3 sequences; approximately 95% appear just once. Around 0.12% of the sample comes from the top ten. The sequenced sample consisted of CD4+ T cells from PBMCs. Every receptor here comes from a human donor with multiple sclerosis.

CDR3 amino acids: CSVGTDYSNQPQHF. The CDR3 bases are TGCAGCGTTGGGACTGATTATAGCAATCAGCCCCAGCATTTT. This chain connects TRBV29-1 to TRBJ1-5; D gene uncertain. The CDR3 is 14 amino acids. Trimming stripped 4 bases from V and 0 bases from J, with 10 bases between. Germline CDR1 and CDR2: SQVTM and ANQGSEA.

The CDR3 reads CASSLKLSGTGANVLTF. CDR3 DNA: TGTGCCAGCAGTCTTAAGCTATCAGGGACTGGGGCCAACGTCCTGACTTTC. The chain links TRBV12-3 or TRBV12-4 to TRBJ2-6; maybe TRBD1 (5 bases). Trimming left V 5 bases short and J 2 bases short, with 16 bases between. CDR3 length: 17 amino acids.

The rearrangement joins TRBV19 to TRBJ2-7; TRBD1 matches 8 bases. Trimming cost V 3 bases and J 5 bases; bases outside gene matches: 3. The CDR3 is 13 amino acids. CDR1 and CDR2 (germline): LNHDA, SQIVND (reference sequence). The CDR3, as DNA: TGTGCCAGTAGTATCGGACAGGGAGACGAGCAGTACTTC. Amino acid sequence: CASSIGQGDEQYF. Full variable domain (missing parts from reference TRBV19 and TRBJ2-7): DGGITQSPKYLFRKEGQNVTLSCEQNLNHDAMYWYRQDPGQGLRLIYYSQIVNDFQKGDIAEGYSVSREKKESFPLTVTSAQKNPTAFYLCASSIGQGDEQYFGPGTRLTVT.

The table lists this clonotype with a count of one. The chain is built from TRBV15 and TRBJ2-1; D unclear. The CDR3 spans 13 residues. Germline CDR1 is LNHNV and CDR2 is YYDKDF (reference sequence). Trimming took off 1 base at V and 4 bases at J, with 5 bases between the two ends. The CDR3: CATSRGGYNEQFF. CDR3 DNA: TGTGCCACCAGCAGAGGCGGATACAATGAGCAGTTCTTC. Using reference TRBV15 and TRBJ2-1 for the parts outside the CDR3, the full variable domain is DAMVIQNPRYQVTQFGKPVTLSCSQTLNHNVMYWYQQKSSQAPKLLFHYYDKDFNNEADTPDNFQSRRPNTSFCFLDIRSPGLGDTAMYLCATSRGGYNEQFFGPGTRLTVL.

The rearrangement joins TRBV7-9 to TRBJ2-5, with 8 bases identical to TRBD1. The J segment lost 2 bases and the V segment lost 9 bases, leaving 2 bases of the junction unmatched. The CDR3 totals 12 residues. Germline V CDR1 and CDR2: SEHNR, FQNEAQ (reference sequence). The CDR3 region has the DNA TGTGCCAGTGACAGGGGACAAGAGACCCAGTACTTC. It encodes CASDRGQETQYF. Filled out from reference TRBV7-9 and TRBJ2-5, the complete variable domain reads DTGVSQNPRHKITKRGQNVTFRCDPISEHNRLYWYRQTLGQGPEFLTYFQNEAQLEKSRLLSDRFSAERPKGSFSTLEIQRTEQGDSAMYLCASDRGQETQYFGPGTRLLVL.

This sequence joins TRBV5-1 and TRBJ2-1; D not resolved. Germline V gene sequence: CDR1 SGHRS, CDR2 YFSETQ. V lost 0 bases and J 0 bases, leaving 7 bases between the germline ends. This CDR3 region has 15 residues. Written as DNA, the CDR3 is TGCGCCAGCAGCTTGGTTACCAGCTCCTACAATGAGCAGTTCTTC. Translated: CASSLVTSSYNEQFF.

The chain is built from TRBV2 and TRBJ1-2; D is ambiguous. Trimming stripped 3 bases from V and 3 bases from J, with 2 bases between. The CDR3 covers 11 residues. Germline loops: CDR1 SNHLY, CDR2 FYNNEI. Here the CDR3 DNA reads TGTGCCAGCAGTGACTACTATGGCTACACCTTC. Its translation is CASSDYYGYTF.

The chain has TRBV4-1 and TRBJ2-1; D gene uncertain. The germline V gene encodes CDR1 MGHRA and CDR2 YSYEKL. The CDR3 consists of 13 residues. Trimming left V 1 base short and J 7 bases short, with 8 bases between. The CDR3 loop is CASSQGPRNEQFF. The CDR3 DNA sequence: TGCGCCAGCAGCCAAGGTCCCAGAAATGAGCAGTTCTTC.

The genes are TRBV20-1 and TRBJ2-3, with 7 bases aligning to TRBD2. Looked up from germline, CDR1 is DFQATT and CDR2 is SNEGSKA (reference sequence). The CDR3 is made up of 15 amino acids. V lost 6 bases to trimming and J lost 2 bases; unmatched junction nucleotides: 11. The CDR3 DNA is TGCAGTGCCCCCTTAGCGGGCGTCCCCACAGATACGCAGTATTTT. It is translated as CSAPLAGVPTDTQYF.